The 26 T cell receptor beta chains below were found in one sample sequenced in a study of T cells in Graves' hyperthyroidism and ophthalmopathy. The TCR beta CDR3 regions underwent amplification using RNA transcripts as the source. The HTBI set primed first-round TCR CDR3 RT-PCR. TCRdb re-derived calls from the multiplex PCR reads in MiXCR, one entry per CDR3 protein. The data show 600,000 to 800,000 distinct CDR3 sequences, around 40% seen once. The sample taken for sequencing was blood. The receptors were gathered from a woman between 40 and 55 years old with Graves' hyperthyroidism.

This chain uses TRBV7-2 with TRBJ2-7, with D unclear. Germline V lookup: CDR1 SGHTA, CDR2 FQGNSA. The CDR3 has 13 residues. The germline V and J ends were trimmed by 6 bases and 1 base, with 10 bases remaining between them. CDR3 loop: CASSAVTSYEQYF. CDR3 sequence (DNA): TGTGCCAGCAGTGCGGTGACTTCCTACGAGCAGTACTTC.

This clonotype was seen a handful of times. The rearrangement uses TRBV2 and TRBJ2-2; D remains unclear. The CDR3 covers 15 residues. From germline, CDR1 is SNHLY and CDR2 FYNNEI. The ends were cut back, 4 bases at V and 1 base at J, with 10 bases in the middle. As DNA, the CDR3 is TGTGCCAGCAGTGTTCTCACTCAGAACACCGGGGAGCTGTTTTTT. Protein sequence: CASSVLTQNTGELFF.

The chain couples TRBV19 to TRBJ2-7, with 7 bases fitting TRBD1. The V segment lost 9 bases and the J segment 4 bases; nucleotides outside the gene matches: 6. Per the germline V gene, CDR1 is LNHDA and CDR2 is SQIVND (reference sequence). The CDR3 runs to 12 residues. The CDR3 bases are TGTGCCAGCACAGGGGACCCGTACGAGCAGTACTTC. It is translated as CASTGDPYEQYF.

V usage is TRBV5-1 and J usage is TRBJ1-4, with 11 positions matching TRBD1. The germline V gene has CDR1 SGHRS and CDR2 YFSETQ. CDR3 length: 14 amino acids. With 4 bases clipped from V and 6 bases from J, the junction kept 2 bases outside the gene matches. The CDR3 loop is CASSAGQGDEKLFF. The CDR3 nucleotides are TGCGCCAGCAGCGCGGGACAGGGGGATGAAAAACTGTTTTTT.

There are a few counts of this clonotype. The CDR3 spells CASSATGAGGELFF. The CDR3, as DNA: TGTGCCAGCAGCGCCACAGGGGCGGGCGGGGAGCTGTTTTTT. The rearrangement joins TRBV7-3 to TRBJ2-2; 7 bases agree with TRBD1. Germline CDR1 is SGHTA and CDR2 is FQGTGA. V lost 5 bases to trimming and J lost 7 bases; unmatched junction nucleotides: 7. This CDR3 contains 14 residues.

There are many counts of this clonotype. The chain uses TRBV10-3 and TRBJ2-7, with 7 bases that match TRBD1. V gave up 11 bases and J gave up 4 bases; unmatched junction bases: 8. CDR3 length: 12 amino acids. Germline loops: CDR1 ENHRY, CDR2 SYGVKD. In nucleotides, the CDR3 is TGTGCCGCCCGGGACAGCTTTTACGAGCAGTACTTC. Translating gives CAARDSFYEQYF.

This clonotype was counted many times. V gene TRBV7-2 combines with J gene TRBJ2-2, with D perhaps TRBD1 or TRBD2 (5 bases each). Germline CDR1 SGHTA, CDR2 FQGNSA. The ends were cut back, 8 bases at V and 4 bases at J, with 14 bases in the middle. The CDR3 totals 14 residues. CDR3 loop: CASRIPGTTGELFF. In nucleotides, the CDR3 is TGTGCCAGCCGTATCCCAGGGACCACCGGGGAGCTGTTTTTT.

The table lists this clonotype with many counts. CDR3 region: CAISDKGFEQPQHF. The CDR3, as DNA: TGTGCCATCAGTGATAAAGGTTTTGAGCAGCCCCAGCATTTT. This chain connects TRBV10-3 to TRBJ1-5, with D unclear. The CDR3 consists of 14 residues. V was shortened by 3 bases and J by 7 bases, with 13 bases between the two germline ends. Germline V lookup: CDR1 ENHRY, CDR2 SYGVKD.

The chain employs TRBV6-6 and TRBJ1-2; D uncertain. Deletions cut 7 bases from V and 4 bases from J, with 10 bases between. Germline V gives CDR1 MNHNY, CDR2 SVGAGI (reference sequence). The CDR3 loop spans 12 amino acids. The CDR3 sequence is CASMEYRYGYTF. The CDR3 region has the DNA TGTGCCAGCATGGAATACCGCTATGGCTACACCTTC.

This clonotype was counted many times. The V gene is TRBV2, the J gene TRBJ2-2; D ambiguous. The germline CDR1 and CDR2 sequences are SNHLY and FYNNEI. V shed 7 bases and J shed 6 bases, with 9 bases lying between them. This CDR3 is 12 amino acids long. CDR3 nucleotides: TGTGCCAGCATTTCGGTTCCCGGGGAGCTGTTTTTT. It translates to CASISVPGELFF.

The chain couples TRBV29-1 to TRBJ1-3; D remains unclear. The CDR3 consists of 14 residues. V was pared by 7 bases and J by 0 bases, with 13 bases between. Germline CDR1 SQVTM, CDR2 ANQGSEA. This CDR3 is CSEPGGNSGNTIYF. As DNA, the CDR3 is TGCAGCGAACCGGGCGGGAACTCTGGAAACACCATATATTTT.

This clonotype has ten or more counts. The chain carries TRBV7-9 and TRBJ1-5, with unresolved D. The ends were cut back, 5 bases at V and 6 bases at J, with 14 bases in the middle. CDR1 SEHNR and CDR2 FQNEAQ come from the germline V gene (reference sequence). This CDR3 is 14 amino acids long. The CDR3 is CASSLQSVSQPQHF. Here the CDR3 DNA reads TGTGCCAGCAGCCTACAATCCGTCTCTCAGCCCCAGCATTTT.

This clonotype was seen a few times. A read error may explain this, as a much larger clone is one base away. This chain joins TRBV20-1 and TRBJ1-2; the D gene is possibly TRBD1 (5 bases). CDR3 length: 15 residues. The germline gives CDR1 DFQATT, CDR2 SNEGSKA (reference sequence). CDR3 amino acids: CSARTPGLRNYGYAF. The CDR3 region has the DNA TGCAGTGCTAGGACCCCAGGGTTGAGAAACTATGGCTACGCCTTC.

This clonotype occurred many times. V gene TRBV10-3 combines with J gene TRBJ2-7; 7 positions agree with TRBD1. CDR3 length: 14 residues. V lost 7 bases, J lost 0 bases, and 6 bases stayed unmatched. CDR1 and CDR2 from the germline V gene are ENHRY and SYGVKD. The CDR3 nucleotides read TGTGCCATCACCGGGACAGCCAGCTCCTACGAGCAGTACTTC. Translating it yields CAITGTASSYEQYF.

The chain uses TRBV5-4 and TRBJ1-2; 9 bases line up with TRBD1. The V and J ends lost 6 bases and 7 bases, in that order; junction bases with no gene match: 10. Germline CDR1 is SGHNT and CDR2 is YYREEE (reference sequence). This CDR3 has 14 residues. CDR3 region: CASTFKTGGSGYTF. The DNA of the CDR3 is TGTGCCAGCACCTTTAAGACAGGGGGTAGTGGCTACACCTTC. Full variable domain (rest looked up from reference TRBV5-4 and TRBJ1-2): ETGVTQSPTHLIKTRGQQVTLRCSSQSGHNTVSWYQQALGQGPQFIFQYYREEENGRGNFPPRFSGLQFPNYSSELNVNALELDDSALYLCASTFKTGGSGYTFGSGTRLTVV.

The table lists this clonotype with a few counts. This chain links TRBV7-2 with TRBJ2-2, with unresolved D. The CDR3 sequence is 12 residues long. Deletions cut 5 bases from V and 6 bases from J, with 7 bases between. Germline V gene data show CDR1 as SGHTA and CDR2 as FQGNSA. Here the CDR3 DNA reads TGTGCCAGCAGCCTAAAGCCCGGGGAGCTGTTTTTT. It is translated as CASSLKPGELFF.

This clonotype appeared many times. DNA for the CDR3: TGCGCCAGCAGCCGAAAAACAGAGAACACTGAAGCTTTCTTT. It codes for CASSRKTENTEAFF. V and J are TRBV4-1 and TRBJ1-1; D call uncertain. The CDR3 sequence is 14 residues long. Trimming took 4 bases from V and 1 from J, leaving 10 bases between them. Germline V gene data show CDR1 as MGHRA and CDR2 as YSYEKL.

This clonotype occurred a few times. This sequence joins TRBV6-5 and TRBJ2-7; D not resolved. Trimming left V 6 bases short and J 5 bases short, with 17 bases between. Germline V gives CDR1 MNHEY, CDR2 SVGAGI. CDR3 length: 14 amino acids. For the CDR3, the DNA is TGTGCCAGCAGAAGCTGGAAAGGGCGGCACGAGCAGTACTTC. Residues: CASRSWKGRHEQYF.

This clonotype was observed many times. The chain's CDR3 is CASSRWGGDNQPQHF. The CDR3 coding sequence is TGTGCCAGTAGTAGGTGGGGGGGCGACAATCAGCCCCAGCATTTT. The rearrangement uses TRBV19 and TRBJ1-5; perhaps TRBD1 as D (6 bases). In germline, CDR1 is LNHDA, CDR2 SQIVND (reference sequence). This CDR3 has 15 residues. V was pared by 4 bases and J by 3 bases, with 13 bases between.

On this clonotype itself: A much larger clone differs by one base, so this may be a read error. V is TRBV20-1 and J is TRBJ1-1, with D perhaps matching TRBD1 (5 bases). Looked up from germline, CDR1 is DFQATT and CDR2 is SNEGSKA (reference sequence). The ends were cut back, 3 bases at V and 7 bases at J, with 18 bases in the middle. This CDR3 spans 14 amino acids. The CDR3 reads CSARDFQGKVEAFF. The CDR3 DNA reads TGCAGTGCTAGGGATTTCCAGGGTAAGGTTGAAGCTTTCTTT.

In this sample, this clonotype turned up once. This chain connects TRBV29-1 to TRBJ2-5; 9 positions agree with TRBD1. Germline V gives CDR1 SQVTM, CDR2 ANQGSEA. CDR3 length: 12 amino acids. With 8 bases clipped from V and 4 bases from J, the junction kept 5 bases outside the gene matches. The CDR3 sequence is CSSGQGRETQYF. The CDR3 DNA sequence: TGCAGCTCAGGACAGGGGAGAGAGACCCAGTACTTC.

The chain combines TRBV9 with TRBJ1-1; 7 nucleotides match TRBD1. V was clipped by 0 bases and J by 1 base; unmatched bases: 6. Germline V CDR1 and CDR2: SGDLS, YYNGEE. CDR3 length: 16 amino acids. In DNA form, the CDR3 reads TGTGCCAGCAGCGTAGCAGGGGGAGGGGGGAACACTGAAGCTTTCTTT. This translates into CASSVAGGGGNTEAFF.

This clonotype was seen repeatedly, ten times or more. This chain joins TRBV19 and TRBJ1-6; D remains unclear. This CDR3 comprises 14 residues. Germline assignment: CDR1 LNHDA and CDR2 SQIVND (reference sequence). V dropped 0 bases and J dropped 7 bases, with 7 bases sitting between them. For the CDR3, the DNA is TGTGCCAGTAGTATAGACGGCTGGAATTCACCCCTCCACTTT. The encoded protein is CASSIDGWNSPLHF. Filled out from reference TRBV19 and TRBJ1-6, the complete variable domain reads DGGITQSPKYLFRKEGQNVTLSCEQNLNHDAMYWYRQDPGQGLRLIYYSQIVNDFQKGDIAEGYSVSREKKESFPLTVTSAQKNPTAFYLCASSIDGWNSPLHFGNGTRLTVT.

V gene TRBV29-1 combines with J gene TRBJ2-7; 7 bases align to TRBD1. The CDR3 covers 14 residues. Losses at the gene ends were 0 bases for V and 3 bases for J; bases not matched to a gene: 5. Germline loops: CDR1 SQVTM, CDR2 ANQGSEA. The CDR3 loop is CSVEDGDSNYEQYF. DNA for the CDR3: TGCAGCGTTGAAGACGGGGACAGTAACTACGAGCAGTACTTC.

This clonotype was detected only a few times. The chain has TRBV4-3 and TRBJ2-7; D not resolved. CDR1 is LGHNA and CDR2 is YSLEER in the germline V gene. This CDR3 is 15 amino acids long. V was cut by 0 bases and J by 3 bases, with 12 bases left in between. CDR3 sequence: CASSQEYKASYEQYF. The CDR3 DNA sequence: TGCGCCAGCAGCCAAGAATATAAGGCCAGCTACGAGCAGTACTTC.

Regarding this clonotype: Given the absence of the conserved phenylalanine or tryptophan at the CDR3 end, a read error is likely. This chain joins TRBV7-9 and TRBJ1-1; no clear D. Germline CDR1 SEHNR, CDR2 FQNEAQ (reference sequence). The CDR3 has 15 residues. V lost 1 base and J 4 bases, leaving 13 bases between the germline ends. The CDR3 here is CASSLGLGGGTEAFL. Here the CDR3 DNA reads TGTGCCAGCAGCTTAGGTCTCGGAGGAGGCACTGAAGCTTTCCTT.